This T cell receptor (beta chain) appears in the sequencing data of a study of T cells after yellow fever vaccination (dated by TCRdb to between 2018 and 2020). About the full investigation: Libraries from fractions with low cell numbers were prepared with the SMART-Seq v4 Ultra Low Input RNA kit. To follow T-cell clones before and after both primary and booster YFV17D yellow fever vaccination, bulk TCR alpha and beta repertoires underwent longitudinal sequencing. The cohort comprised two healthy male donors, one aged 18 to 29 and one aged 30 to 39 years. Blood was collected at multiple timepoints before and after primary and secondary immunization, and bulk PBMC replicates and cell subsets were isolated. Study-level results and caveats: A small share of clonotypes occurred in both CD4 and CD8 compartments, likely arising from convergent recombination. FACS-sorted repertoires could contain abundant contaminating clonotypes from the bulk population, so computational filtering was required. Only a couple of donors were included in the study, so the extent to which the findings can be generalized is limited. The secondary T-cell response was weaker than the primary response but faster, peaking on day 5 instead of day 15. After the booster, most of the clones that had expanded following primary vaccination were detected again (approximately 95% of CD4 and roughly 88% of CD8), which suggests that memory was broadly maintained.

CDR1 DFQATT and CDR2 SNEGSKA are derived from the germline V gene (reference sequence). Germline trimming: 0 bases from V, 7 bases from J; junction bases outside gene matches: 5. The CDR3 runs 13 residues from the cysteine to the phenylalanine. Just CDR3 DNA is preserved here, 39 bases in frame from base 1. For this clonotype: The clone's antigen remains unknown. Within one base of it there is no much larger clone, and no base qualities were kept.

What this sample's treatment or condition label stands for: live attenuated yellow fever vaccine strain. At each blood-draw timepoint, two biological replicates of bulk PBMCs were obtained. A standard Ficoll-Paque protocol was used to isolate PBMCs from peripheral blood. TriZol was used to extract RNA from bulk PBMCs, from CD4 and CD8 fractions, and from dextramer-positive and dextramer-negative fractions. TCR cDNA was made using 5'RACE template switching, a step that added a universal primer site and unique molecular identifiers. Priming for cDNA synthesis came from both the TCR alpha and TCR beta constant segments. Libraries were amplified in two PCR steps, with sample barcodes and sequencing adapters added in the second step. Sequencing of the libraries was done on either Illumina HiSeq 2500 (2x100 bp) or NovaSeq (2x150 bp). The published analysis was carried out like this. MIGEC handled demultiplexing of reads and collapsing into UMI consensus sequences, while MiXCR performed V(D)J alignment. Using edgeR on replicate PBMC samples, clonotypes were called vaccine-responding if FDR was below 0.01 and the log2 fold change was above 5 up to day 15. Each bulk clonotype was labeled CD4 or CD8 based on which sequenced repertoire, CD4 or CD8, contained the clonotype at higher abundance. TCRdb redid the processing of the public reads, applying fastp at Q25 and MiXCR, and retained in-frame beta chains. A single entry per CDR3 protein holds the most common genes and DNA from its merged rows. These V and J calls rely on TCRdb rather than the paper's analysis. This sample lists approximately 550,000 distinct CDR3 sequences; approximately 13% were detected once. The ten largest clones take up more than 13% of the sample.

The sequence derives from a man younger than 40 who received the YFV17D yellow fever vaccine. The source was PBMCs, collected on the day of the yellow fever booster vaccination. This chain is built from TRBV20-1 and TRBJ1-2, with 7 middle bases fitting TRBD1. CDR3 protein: CSAREGQLLGYTF. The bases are TGCAGTGCTAGAGAGGGACAGTTGCTTGGCTACACCTTC.